The rows below give T cell receptor beta chains drawn from one sample of a study of shared clonotypes between healthy human individuals. The repertoire was sequenced with immunoSEQ multiplex PCR; TCRdb's copy has only in-frame clones and lacks some. The sample yields nearly 1,000,000 clones, over 75% seen once. The source material was memory CD4+ T cells sorted from blood. These receptors were taken from a man between 18 and 35 years old in good health. Each CDR3 is given with its conserved first and last residue.

V gene,CDR3 protein
TRBV10-3,CAISADPAAQPQHF
TRBV6-5,CASSYSGGNLRGYTF
TRBV19,CASSKRQGFETQYF
TRBV27,CASSFWPLGTETQYF
TRBV29-1,CSVDGTPGAINYGYTF
TRBV5-4,CASSLVAGGTYNEQFF
TRBV23-1,CASTLARLAFF
TRBV7-3,CASSLEALGSPLHF
TRBV29-1,CSVGDYGTDTQYF
TRBV30,CAWSATGGAVGYTF
TRBV6-5,CASRQGGSDTQYF
TRBV18,CASRQGKGGTDTQYF
TRBV5-6,CASRYRRAGTWTEAFF
TRBV5-5,CASNTVPGTGIYEQYF